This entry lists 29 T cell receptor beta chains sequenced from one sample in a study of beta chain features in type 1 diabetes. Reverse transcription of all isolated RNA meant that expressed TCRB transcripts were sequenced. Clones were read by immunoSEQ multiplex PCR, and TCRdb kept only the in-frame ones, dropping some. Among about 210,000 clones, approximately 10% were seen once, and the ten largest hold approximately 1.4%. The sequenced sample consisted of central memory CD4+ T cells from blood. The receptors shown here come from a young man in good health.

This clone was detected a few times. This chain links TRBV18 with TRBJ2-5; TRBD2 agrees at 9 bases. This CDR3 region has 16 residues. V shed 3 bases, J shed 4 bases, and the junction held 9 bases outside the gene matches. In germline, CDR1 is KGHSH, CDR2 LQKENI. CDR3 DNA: TGTGCCAGCTCACCGGAGGGGACTAGCTGGGGAGAGACCCAGTACTTC. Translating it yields CASSPEGTSWGETQYF.

CDR3 bases: TGTGCCAGCAGTGCCGGGACTAGCGGGTACAATGAGCAGTTCTTC. Protein product: CASSAGTSGYNEQFF. The chain combines TRBV6-1 with TRBJ2-1; 12 bases align to TRBD2. Germline values: CDR1 MNHNS, CDR2 SASEGT. With V trimmed by 4 bases and J by 4 bases, 2 bases remained unmatched. The CDR3 runs to 15 residues.

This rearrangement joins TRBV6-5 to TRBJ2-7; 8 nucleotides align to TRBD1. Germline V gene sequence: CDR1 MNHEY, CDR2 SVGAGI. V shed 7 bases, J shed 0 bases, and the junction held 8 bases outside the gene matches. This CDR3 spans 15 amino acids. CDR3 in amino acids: CASTVGTGPSYEQYF. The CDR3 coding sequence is TGTGCCAGCACCGTCGGGACAGGTCCCTCCTACGAGCAGTACTTC.

CDR3 sequence (DNA): TGTGCCACAAGTATGGGATTCCAAGAGACCCAGTACTTC. Residues: CATSMGFQETQYF. The chain couples TRBV28 to TRBJ2-5; unclear D gene. Germline CDR1 reads MDHEN; CDR2 reads SYDVKM. The CDR3 runs 13 residues. Trimming took off 10 bases at V and 1 base at J, with 13 bases between the two ends.

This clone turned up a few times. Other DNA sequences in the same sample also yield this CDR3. The CDR3 DNA reads TGTGCCAGCAGCAGGGCGGGCGCGTACGAGCAGTACTTC. It yields the protein CASSRAGAYEQYF. The chain has TRBV11-2 and TRBJ2-7, with D maybe TRBD2 (5 bases). Trimming shortened V by 5 bases and J by 4 bases, and 12 bases separated the two germline ends. CDR1 and CDR2 (germline): SGHAT, FQNNGV. The CDR3 contains 13 residues.

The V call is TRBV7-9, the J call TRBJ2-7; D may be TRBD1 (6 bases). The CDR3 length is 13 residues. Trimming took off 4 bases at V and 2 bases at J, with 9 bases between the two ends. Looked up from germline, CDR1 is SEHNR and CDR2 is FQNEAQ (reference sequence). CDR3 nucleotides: TGTGCCAGCAGCTCGACAGGAACCTACGAGCAGTACTTC. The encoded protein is CASSSTGTYEQYF.

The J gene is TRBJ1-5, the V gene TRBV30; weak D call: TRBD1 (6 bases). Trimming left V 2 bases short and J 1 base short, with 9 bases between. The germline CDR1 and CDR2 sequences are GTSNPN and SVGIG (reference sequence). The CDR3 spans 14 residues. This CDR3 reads CAWSLGQSNQPQHF. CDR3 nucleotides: TGTGCCTGGAGTTTAGGACAGAGCAATCAGCCCCAGCATTTT.

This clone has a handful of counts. CDR3 region: CAISDGQGEDQPQHF. DNA for the CDR3: TGTGCCATCAGTGATGGACAGGGAGAGGATCAGCCCCAGCATTTT. The rearrangement links TRBV10-3 to TRBJ1-5, with TRBD1 matching 8 bases. CDR1 is ENHRY and CDR2 is SYGVKD in the germline V gene. CDR3 length: 15 residues. After removal of 3 bases from V and 5 bases from J, the junction contained 6 bases not matched to a gene.

The CDR3 bases are TGTGCCAGCAGCCTCCGGGACAGGGGGCTAGGGGAGACCCAGTACTTC. Amino acids: CASSLRDRGLGETQYF. The chain is built from TRBV7-8 and TRBJ2-5, with 12 bases fitting TRBD1. Unmatched junction bases numbered 9, after V lost 5 bases and J lost 5 bases. The CDR3 length is 16 residues. Germline values: CDR1 SGHVS, CDR2 FQNEAQ. Together with reference TRBV7-8 and TRBJ2-5, the CDR3 gives the full variable domain: GAGVSQSPRYKVAKRGQDVALRCDPISGHVSLFWYQQALGQGPEFLTYFQNEAQLDKSGLPSDRFFAERPEGSVSTLKIQRTQQEDSAVYLCASSLRDRGLGETQYFGPGTRLLVL.

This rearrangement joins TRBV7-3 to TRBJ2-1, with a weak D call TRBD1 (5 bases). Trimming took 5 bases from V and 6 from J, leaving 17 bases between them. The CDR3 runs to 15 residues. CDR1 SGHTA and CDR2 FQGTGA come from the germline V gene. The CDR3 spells CASSPRAANGNEQFF. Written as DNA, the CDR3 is TGTGCCAGCAGCCCCAGGGCAGCGAACGGCAATGAGCAGTTCTTC.

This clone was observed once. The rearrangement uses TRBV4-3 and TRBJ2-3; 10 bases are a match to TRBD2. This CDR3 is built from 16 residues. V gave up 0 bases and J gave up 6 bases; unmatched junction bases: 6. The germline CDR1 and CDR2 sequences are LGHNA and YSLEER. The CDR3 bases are TGCGCCAGCAGCCAAGATACACTAGCGGGATGGGATACGCAGTATTTT. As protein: CASSQDTLAGWDTQYF.

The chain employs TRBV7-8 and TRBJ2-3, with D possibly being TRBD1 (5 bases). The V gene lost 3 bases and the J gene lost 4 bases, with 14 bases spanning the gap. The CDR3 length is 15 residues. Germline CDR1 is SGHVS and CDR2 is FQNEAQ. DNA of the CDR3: TGTGCCAGCAGCTTGGCCCCGGTGGGGCCAGATACGCAGTATTTT. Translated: CASSLAPVGPDTQYF.

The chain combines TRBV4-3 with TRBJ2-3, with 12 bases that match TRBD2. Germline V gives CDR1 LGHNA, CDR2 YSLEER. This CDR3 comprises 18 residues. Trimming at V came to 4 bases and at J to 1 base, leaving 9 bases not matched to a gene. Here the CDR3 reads CASSLRPGLAGGTDTQYF. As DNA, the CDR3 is TGCGCCAGCAGCCTCCGGCCGGGACTAGCGGGTGGCACAGATACGCAGTATTTT.

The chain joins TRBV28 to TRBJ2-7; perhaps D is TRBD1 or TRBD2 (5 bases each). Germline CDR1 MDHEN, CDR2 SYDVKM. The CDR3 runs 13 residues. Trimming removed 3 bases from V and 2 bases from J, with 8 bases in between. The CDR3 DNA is TGTGCCAGCAGTTTGGGACGGGCCTACGAGCAGTACTTC. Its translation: CASSLGRAYEQYF.

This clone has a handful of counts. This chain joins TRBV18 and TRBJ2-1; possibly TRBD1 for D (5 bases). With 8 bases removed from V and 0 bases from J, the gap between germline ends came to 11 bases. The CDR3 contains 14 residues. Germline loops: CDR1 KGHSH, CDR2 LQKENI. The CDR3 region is CASTDTRSYNEQFF. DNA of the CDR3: TGTGCCAGCACGGACACTCGCTCCTACAATGAGCAGTTCTTC. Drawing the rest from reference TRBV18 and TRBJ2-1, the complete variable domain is NAGVMQNPRHLVRRRGQEARLRCSPMKGHSHVYWYRQLPEEGLKFMVYLQKENIIDESGMPKERFSAEFPKEGPSILRIQQVVRGDSAAYFCASTDTRSYNEQFFGPGTRLTVL.

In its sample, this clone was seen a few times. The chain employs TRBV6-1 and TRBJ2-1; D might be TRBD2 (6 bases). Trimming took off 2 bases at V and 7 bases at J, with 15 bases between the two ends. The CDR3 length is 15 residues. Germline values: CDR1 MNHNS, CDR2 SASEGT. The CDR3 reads CASSESLSSVNEQFF. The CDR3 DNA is TGTGCCAGCAGTGAAAGCTTGTCTAGCGTTAATGAGCAGTTCTTC.

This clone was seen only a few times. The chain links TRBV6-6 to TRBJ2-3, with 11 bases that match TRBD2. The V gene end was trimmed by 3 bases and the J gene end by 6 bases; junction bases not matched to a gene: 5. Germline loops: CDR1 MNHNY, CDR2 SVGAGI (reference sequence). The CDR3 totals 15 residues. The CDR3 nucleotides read TGTGCCAGCAGTTATCTAGCGGGAGGTGGGGATACGCAGTATTTT. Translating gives CASSYLAGGGDTQYF.

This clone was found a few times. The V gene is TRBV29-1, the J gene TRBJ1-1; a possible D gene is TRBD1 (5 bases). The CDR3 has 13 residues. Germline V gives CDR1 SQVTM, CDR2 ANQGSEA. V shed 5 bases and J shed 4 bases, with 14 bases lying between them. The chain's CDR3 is CSVLRGEGTEAFF. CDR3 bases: TGCAGCGTTTTAAGGGGAGAGGGCACTGAAGCTTTCTTT. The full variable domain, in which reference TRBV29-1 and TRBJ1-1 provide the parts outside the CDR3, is SAVISQKPSRDICQRGTSLTIQCQVDSQVTMMFWYRQQPGQSLTLIATANQGSEATYESGFVIDKFPISRPNLTFSTLTVSNMSPEDSSIYLCSVLRGEGTEAFFGQGTRLTVV.

CDR3 residues: CSVAKGGMNTEAFF. CDR3 DNA: TGCAGCGTTGCTAAAGGGGGAATGAACACTGAAGCTTTCTTT. V gene TRBV29-1 combines with J gene TRBJ1-1; maybe TRBD1 (6 bases). Trimming shortened V by 4 bases and J by 0 bases, and 12 bases separated the two germline ends. Germline CDR1 is SQVTM and CDR2 is ANQGSEA. The CDR3 is made up of 14 amino acids.

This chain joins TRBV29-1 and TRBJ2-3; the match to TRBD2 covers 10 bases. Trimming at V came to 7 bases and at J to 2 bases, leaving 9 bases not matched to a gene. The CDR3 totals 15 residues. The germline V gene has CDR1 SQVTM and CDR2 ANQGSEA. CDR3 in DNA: TGCAGCGCTGAGGGGACTAGCGTGAACACAGATACGCAGTATTTT. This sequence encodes CSAEGTSVNTDTQYF.

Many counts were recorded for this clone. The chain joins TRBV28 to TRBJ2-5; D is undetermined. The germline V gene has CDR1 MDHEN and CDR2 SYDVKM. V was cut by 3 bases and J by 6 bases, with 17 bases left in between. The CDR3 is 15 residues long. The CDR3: CASSFGAYLLKTQYF. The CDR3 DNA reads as TGTGCCAGCAGTTTCGGCGCCTACTTGCTAAAGACCCAGTACTTC.

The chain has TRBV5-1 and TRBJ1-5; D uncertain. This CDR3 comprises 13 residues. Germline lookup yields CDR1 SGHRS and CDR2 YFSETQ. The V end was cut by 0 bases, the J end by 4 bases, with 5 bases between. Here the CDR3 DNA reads TGCGCCAGCAGCTTGGAGGCTAATCAGCCCCAGCATTTT. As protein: CASSLEANQPQHF.

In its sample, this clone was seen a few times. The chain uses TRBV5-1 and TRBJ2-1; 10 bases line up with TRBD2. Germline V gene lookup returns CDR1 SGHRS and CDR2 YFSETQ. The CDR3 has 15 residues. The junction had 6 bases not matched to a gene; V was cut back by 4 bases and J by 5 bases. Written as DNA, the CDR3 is TGCGCCAGCAGCACAACCGGGACTAGCGACAATGAGCAGTTCTTC. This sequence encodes CASSTTGTSDNEQFF.

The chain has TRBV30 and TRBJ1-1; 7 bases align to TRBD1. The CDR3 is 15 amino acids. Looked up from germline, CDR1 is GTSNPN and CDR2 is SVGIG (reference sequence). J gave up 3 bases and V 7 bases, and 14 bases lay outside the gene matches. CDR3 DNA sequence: TGTGCCTCTCACCACCTAGACAGGGTCTACACTGAAGCTTTCTTT. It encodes CASHHLDRVYTEAFF. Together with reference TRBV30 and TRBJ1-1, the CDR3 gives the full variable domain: SQTIHQWPATLVQPVGSPLSLECTVEGTSNPNLYWYRQAAGRGLQLLFYSVGIGQISSEVPQNLSASRPQDRQFILSSKKLLLSDSGFYLCASHHLDRVYTEAFFGQGTRLTVV.

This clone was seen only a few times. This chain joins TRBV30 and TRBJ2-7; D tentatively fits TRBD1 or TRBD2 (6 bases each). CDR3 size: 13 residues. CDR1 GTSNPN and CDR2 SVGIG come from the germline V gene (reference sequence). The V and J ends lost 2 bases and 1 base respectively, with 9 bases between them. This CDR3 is CAWSRGVSYEQYF. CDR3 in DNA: TGTGCCTGGAGTAGGGGGGTTTCCTACGAGCAGTACTTC.

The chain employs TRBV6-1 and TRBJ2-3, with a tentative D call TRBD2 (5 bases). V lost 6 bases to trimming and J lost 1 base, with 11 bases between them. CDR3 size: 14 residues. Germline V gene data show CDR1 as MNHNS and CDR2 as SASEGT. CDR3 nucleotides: TGTGCCAGCAGGCCGGACTCGGGCACAGATACGCAGTATTTT. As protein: CASRPDSGTDTQYF.

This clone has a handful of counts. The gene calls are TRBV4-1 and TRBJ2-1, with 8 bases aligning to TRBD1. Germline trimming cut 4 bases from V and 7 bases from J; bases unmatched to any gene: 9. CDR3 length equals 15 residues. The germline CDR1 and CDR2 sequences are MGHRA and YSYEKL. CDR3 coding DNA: TGCGCCAGCAGCCGCGGACAGGGTATAGTAAATGAGCAGTTCTTC. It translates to CASSRGQGIVNEQFF.

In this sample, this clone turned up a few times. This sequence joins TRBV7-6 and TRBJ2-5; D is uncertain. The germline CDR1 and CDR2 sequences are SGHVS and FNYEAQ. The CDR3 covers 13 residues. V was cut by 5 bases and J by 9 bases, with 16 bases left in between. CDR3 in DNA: TGTGCCAGCAGCCCCTCAACCTCGGGCGCCCAGTACTTC. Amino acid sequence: CASSPSTSGAQYF. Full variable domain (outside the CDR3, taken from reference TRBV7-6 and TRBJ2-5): GAGVSQSPRYKVTKRGQDVALRCDPISGHVSLYWYRQALGQGPEFLTYFNYEAQQDKSGLPNDRFSAERPEGSISTLTIQRTEQRDSAMYRCASSPSTSGAQYFGPGTRLLVL.

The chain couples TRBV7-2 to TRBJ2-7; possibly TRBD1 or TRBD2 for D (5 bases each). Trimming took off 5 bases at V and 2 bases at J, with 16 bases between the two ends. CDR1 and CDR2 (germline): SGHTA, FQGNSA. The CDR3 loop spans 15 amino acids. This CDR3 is CASSAGTPGAYEQYF. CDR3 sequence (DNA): TGTGCCAGCAGCGCCGGGACCCCCGGGGCCTACGAGCAGTACTTC. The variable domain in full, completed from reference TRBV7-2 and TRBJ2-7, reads GAGVSQSPSNKVTEKGKDVELRCDPISGHTALYWYRQSLGQGLEFLIYFQGNSAPDKSGLPSDRFSAERTGGSVSTLTIQRTQQEDSAVYLCASSAGTPGAYEQYFGPGTRLTVT.